These T cell receptor beta chains were read from a single sample in a study of CD8 T cells in ankylosing spondylitis. TCRdb called the 5' RACE reads again in MiXCR, with one record for every CDR3 protein. The table has approximately 140,000 distinct CDR3 sequences, 9.3% seen once. Sequencing was carried out using blood, either unsorted or a sorted T cell fraction (not recorded which). The receptor source for this set is a male donor with ankylosing spondylitis or in good health (not recorded which). The CDR3 runs from the conserved cysteine through the conserved F or W. D genes are given only for firm matches. Clone size, where shown, is once, few, many, or a class for clones that have expanded.

j_call,clone_size,d_call,v_call,cdr3_nt,cdr3_aa
TRBJ2-1,few,TRBD1,TRBV5-1,TGCGCCAGCACCAATACAGGGGGATACAATGAGCAGTTCTTC,CASTNTGGYNEQFF
TRBJ2-7,many,NA,TRBV21-1,TGTGCCAGCAGCAAAGAGGTCTTTCCCTACGAGCAGTACTTC,CASSKEVFPYEQYF
TRBJ2-2,many,NA,TRBV12-3/TRBV12-4,TGTGCCTGCCGGGGGTGGACCGGGGAGCTGTTTTTT,CACRGWTGELFF
TRBJ1-2,few,NA,TRBV20-1,TGCAGTGCTTCTACTCATTTAAGCTATGGCTACACCTTC,CSASTHLSYGYTF
TRBJ1-3,many,TRBD1,TRBV11-1,TGTGCCAGCAGCCACCAACTTACCCGACAGGGGGCCTCTGGAAACACCATATATTTT,CASSHQLTRQGASGNTIYF
TRBJ2-4,many,TRBD1,TRBV20-1,TGCAGTGCTAGAGGGGACAGGGAAAACATTCAGTACTTC,CSARGDRENIQYF
TRBJ1-1,NA,NA,TRBV6-5,TGTGCCAGCAAAGGAGGGACTGAAGCTTTCTTT,CASKGGTEAFF
TRBJ1-1,many,NA,TRBV29-1,TGCAGCGTTAAGAGGAACACTGAAGCTTTCTTT,CSVKRNTEAFF
TRBJ2-3,many,TRBD2,TRBV20-1,TGCAGCGGCGGGACTAGCGGGAGCTATACGCAGTATTTT,CSGGTSGSYTQYF
TRBJ2-2,few,TRBD2,TRBV7-2,TGTGCCAGCAGCTTAGGGACTAGCGTAAGCGGGGAGCTGTTTTTT,CASSLGTSVSGELFF
TRBJ2-7,many,NA,TRBV5-1,TGCGCCAGCAGCTTGGGGACTTTCTCCTACGAGCAGTACTTC,CASSLGTFSYEQYF
TRBJ1-5,many,NA,TRBV5-8,TGTGCCAGCCAAAGGTTCATTGGGAGCAATCAGCCCCAGCATTTT,CASQRFIGSNQPQHF
TRBJ1-4,NA,NA,TRBV29-1,TGCAGCGCTGCCGGGGGCTCTAATGAAAAACTGTTTTTT,CSAAGGSNEKLFF